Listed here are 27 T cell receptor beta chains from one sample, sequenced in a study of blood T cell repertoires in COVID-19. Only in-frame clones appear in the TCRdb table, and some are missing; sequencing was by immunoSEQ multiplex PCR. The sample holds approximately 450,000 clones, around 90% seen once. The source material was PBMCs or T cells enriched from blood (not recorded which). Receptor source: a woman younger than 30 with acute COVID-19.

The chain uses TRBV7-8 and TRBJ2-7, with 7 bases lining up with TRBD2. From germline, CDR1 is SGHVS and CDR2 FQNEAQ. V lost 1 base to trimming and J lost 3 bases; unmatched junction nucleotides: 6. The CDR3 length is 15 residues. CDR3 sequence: CASSLVASGSYEQYF. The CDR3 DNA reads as TGTGCCAGCAGCTTAGTGGCTAGCGGAAGCTACGAGCAGTACTTC.

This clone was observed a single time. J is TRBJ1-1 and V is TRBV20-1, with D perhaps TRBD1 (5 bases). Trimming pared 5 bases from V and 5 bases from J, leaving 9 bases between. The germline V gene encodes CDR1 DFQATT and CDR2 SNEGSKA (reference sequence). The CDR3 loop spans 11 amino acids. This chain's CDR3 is CSASEGTEAFF. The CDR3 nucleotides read TGCAGTGCTTCGGAGGGGACTGAAGCTTTCTTT.

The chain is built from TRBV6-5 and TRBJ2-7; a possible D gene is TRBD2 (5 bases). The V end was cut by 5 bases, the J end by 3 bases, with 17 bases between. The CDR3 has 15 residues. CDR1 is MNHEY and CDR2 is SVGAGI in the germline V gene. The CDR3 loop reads CASSINPNGIYEQYF. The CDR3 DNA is TGTGCCAGCAGTATAAATCCAAACGGGATCTACGAGCAGTACTTC.

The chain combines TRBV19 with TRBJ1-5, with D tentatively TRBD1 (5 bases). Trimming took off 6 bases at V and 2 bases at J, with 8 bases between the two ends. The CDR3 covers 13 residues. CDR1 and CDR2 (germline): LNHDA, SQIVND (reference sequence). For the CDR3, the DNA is TGTGCCAGTAGCCCGACAGGCAATCAGCCCCAGCATTTT. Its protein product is CASSPTGNQPQHF.

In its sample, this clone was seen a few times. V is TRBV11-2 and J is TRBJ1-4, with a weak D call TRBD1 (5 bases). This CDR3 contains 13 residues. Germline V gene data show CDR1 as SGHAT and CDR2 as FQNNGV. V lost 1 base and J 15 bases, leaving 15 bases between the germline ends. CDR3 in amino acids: CASSLVWQGEMFF. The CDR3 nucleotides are TGTGCCAGCAGCTTAGTCTGGCAGGGTGAAATGTTTTTT.

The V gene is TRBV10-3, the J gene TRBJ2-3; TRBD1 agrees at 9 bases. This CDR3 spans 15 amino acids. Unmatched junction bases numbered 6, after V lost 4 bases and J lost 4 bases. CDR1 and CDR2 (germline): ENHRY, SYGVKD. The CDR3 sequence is CAISGIQGAADTQYF. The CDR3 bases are TGTGCCATCAGTGGAATACAGGGGGCCGCAGATACGCAGTATTTT.

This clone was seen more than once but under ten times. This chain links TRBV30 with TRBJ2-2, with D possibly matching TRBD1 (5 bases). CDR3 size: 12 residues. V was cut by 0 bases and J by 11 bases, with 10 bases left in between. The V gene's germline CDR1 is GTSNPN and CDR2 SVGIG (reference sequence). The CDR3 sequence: CAWSVSGIELFF. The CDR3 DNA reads TGTGCCTGGAGTGTTTCAGGGATTGAGCTGTTTTTT. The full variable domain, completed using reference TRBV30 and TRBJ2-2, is SQTIHQWPATLVQPVGSPLSLECTVEGTSNPNLYWYRQAAGRGLQLLFYSVGIGQISSEVPQNLSASRPQDRQFILSSKKLLLSDSGFYLCAWSVSGIELFFGEGSRLTVL.

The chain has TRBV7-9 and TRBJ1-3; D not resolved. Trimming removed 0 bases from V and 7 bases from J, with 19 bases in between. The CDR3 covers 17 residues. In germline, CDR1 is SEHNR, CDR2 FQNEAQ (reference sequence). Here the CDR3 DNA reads TGTGCCAGCAGCTTAGCCCCGGTCGTGACACTTGGGAACACCATATATTTT. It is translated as CASSLAPVVTLGNTIYF.

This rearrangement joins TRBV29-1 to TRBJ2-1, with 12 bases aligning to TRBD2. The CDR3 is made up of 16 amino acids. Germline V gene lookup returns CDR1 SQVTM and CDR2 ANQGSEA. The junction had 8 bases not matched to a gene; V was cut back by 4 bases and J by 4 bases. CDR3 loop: CSVGTSGIVSYNEQFF. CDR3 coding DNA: TGCAGCGTTGGGACTAGCGGGATTGTTTCGTACAATGAGCAGTTCTTC.

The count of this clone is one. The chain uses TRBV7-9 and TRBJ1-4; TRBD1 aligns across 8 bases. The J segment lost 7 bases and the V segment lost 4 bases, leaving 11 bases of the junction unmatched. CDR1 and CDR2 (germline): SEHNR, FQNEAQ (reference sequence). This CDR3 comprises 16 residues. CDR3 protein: CASSSFRTGWSEKLFF. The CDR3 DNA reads TGTGCCAGCAGCTCCTTTAGGACAGGGTGGAGTGAAAAACTGTTTTTT. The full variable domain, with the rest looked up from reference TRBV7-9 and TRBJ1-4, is DTGVSQNPRHKITKRGQNVTFRCDPISEHNRLYWYRQTLGQGPEFLTYFQNEAQLEKSRLLSDRFSAERPKGSFSTLEIQRTEQGDSAMYLCASSSFRTGWSEKLFFGSGTQLSVL.

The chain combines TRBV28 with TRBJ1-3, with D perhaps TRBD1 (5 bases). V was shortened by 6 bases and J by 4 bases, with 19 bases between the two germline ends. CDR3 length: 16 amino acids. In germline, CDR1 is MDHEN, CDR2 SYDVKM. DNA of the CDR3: TGTGCCAGCAGGGCGACAGATGACTTACTAGGAAACACCATATATTTT. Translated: CASRATDDLLGNTIYF.

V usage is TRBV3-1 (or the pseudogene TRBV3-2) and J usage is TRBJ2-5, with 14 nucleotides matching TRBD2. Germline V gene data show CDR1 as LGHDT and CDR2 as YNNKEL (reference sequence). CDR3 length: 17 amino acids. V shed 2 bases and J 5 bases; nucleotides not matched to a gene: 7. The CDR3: CASSQLQGTSGGETQYF. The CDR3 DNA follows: TGTGCCAGCAGCCAACTACAAGGGACTAGCGGGGGTGAGACCCAGTACTTC.

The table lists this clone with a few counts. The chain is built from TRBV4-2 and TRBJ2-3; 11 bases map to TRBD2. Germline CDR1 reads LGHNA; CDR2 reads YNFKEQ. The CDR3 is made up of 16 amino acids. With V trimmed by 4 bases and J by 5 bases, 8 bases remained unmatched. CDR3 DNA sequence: TGTGCCAGCAGCCTCATAGCGGGAGGGCATAAAGATACGCAGTATTTT. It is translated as CASSLIAGGHKDTQYF.

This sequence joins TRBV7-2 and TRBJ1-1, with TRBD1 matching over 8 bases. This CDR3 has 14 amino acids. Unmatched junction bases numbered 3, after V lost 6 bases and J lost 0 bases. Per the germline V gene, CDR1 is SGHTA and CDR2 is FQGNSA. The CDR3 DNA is TGTGCCAGCAGTCGACAGGGGTTGAACACTGAAGCTTTCTTT. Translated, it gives CASSRQGLNTEAFF.

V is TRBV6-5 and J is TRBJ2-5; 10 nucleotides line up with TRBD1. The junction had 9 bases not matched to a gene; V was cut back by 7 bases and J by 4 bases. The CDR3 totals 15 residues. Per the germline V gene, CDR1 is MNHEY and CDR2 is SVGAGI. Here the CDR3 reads CASISQTGGRETQYF. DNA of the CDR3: TGTGCCAGCATATCGCAGACAGGGGGCAGAGAGACCCAGTACTTC.

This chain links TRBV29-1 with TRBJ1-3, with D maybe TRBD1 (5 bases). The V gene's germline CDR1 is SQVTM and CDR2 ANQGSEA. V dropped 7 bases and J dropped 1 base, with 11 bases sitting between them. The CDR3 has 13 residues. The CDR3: CSAGPLSGNTIYF. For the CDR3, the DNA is TGCAGCGCGGGACCGCTATCTGGAAACACCATATATTTT.

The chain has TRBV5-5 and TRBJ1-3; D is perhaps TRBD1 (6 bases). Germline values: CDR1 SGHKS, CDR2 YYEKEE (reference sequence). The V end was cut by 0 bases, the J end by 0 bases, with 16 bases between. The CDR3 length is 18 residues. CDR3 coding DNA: TGTGCCAGCAGCTTGGAGGGACACCAACCCCTCTCTGGAAACACCATATATTTT. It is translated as CASSLEGHQPLSGNTIYF. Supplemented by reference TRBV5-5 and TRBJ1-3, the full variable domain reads DAGVTQSPTHLIKTRGQQVTLRCSPISGHKSVSWYQQVLGQGPQFIFQYYEKEERGRGNFPDRFSARQFPNYSSELNVNALLLGDSALYLCASSLEGHQPLSGNTIYFGEGSWLTVV.

The CDR3 sequence: CASSLGQGSSGNTIYF. Here the CDR3 DNA reads TGTGCCAGCAGCTTAGGACAGGGGAGCTCTGGAAACACCATATATTTT. The chain is built from TRBV7-9 and TRBJ1-3; TRBD1 agrees at 8 bases. After removal of 1 base from V and 0 bases from J, the junction contained 2 bases not matched to a gene. Germline V gives CDR1 SEHNR, CDR2 FQNEAQ (reference sequence). CDR3 length: 16 amino acids. Based on the CDR3 plus reference TRBV7-9 and TRBJ1-3, the full variable domain is DTGVSQNPRHKITKRGQNVTFRCDPISEHNRLYWYRQTLGQGPEFLTYFQNEAQLEKSRLLSDRFSAERPKGSFSTLEIQRTEQGDSAMYLCASSLGQGSSGNTIYFGEGSWLTVV.

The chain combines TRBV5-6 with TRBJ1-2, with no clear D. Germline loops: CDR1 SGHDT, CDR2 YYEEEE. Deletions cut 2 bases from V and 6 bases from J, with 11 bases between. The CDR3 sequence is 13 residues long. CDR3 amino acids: CASSFLYLDGYTF. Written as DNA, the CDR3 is TGTGCCAGCAGCTTCCTTTACTTGGATGGCTACACCTTC.

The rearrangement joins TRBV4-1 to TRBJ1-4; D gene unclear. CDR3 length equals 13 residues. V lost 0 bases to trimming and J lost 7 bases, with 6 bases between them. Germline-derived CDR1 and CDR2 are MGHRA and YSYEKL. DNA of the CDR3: TGCGCCAGCAGCCAAGACTACGGTGAAAAACTGTTTTTT. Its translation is CASSQDYGEKLFF.

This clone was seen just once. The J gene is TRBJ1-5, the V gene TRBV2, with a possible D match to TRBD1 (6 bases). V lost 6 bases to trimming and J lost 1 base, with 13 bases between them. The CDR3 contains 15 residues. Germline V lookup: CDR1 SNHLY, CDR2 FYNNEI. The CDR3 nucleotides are TGTGCCAGCAGACAGGGTATTCAAAGCAATCAGCCCCAGCATTTT. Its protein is CASRQGIQSNQPQHF. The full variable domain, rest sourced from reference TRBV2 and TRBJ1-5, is EPEVTQTPSHQVTQMGQEVILRCVPISNHLYFYWYRQILGQKVEFLVSFYNNEISEKSEIFDDQFSVERPDGSNFTLKIRSTKLEDSAMYFCASRQGIQSNQPQHFGDGTRLSIL.

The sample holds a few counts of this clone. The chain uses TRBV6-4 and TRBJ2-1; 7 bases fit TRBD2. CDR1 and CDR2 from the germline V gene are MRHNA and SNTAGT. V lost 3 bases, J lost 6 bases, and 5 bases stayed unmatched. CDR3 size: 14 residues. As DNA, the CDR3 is TGTGCCAGCAGTGAGGGGCGGGAGTCCAATGAGCAGTTCTTC. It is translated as CASSEGRESNEQFF.

Here the CDR3 reads CASSQDGSATNEKLFF. The CDR3, as DNA: TGCGCCAGCAGCCAAGATGGTAGTGCAACTAATGAAAAACTGTTTTTT. The V call is TRBV4-1, the J call TRBJ1-4, with D uncertain. V lost 0 bases and J 0 bases, leaving 8 bases between the germline ends. This CDR3 spans 16 amino acids. The germline gives CDR1 MGHRA, CDR2 YSYEKL.

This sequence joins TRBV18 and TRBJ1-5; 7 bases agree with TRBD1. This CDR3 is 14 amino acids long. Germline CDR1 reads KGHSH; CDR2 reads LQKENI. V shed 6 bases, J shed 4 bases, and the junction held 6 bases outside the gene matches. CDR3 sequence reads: CASSQTGENQPQHF. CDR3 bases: TGTGCCAGCTCGCAAACAGGGGAAAATCAGCCCCAGCATTTT.

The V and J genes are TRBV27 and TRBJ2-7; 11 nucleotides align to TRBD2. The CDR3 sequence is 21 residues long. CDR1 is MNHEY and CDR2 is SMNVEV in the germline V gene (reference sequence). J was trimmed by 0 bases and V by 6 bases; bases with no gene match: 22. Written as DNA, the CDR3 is TGTGCCAGCAGCCCGGGAGCCACCTTTCGTCTAGCGGGGGGACCCTCCTACGAGCAGTACTTC. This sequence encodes CASSPGATFRLAGGPSYEQYF.

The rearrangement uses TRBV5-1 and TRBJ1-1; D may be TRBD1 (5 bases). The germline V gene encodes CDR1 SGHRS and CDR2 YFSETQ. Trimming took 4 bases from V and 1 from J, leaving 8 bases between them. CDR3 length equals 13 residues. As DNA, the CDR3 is TGCGCCAGCAGCCGGGGGAAGAACACTGAAGCTTTCTTT. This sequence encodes CASSRGKNTEAFF.

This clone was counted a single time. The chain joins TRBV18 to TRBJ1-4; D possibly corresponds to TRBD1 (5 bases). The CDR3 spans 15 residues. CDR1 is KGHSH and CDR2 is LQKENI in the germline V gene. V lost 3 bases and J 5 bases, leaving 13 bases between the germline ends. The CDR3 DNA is TGTGCCAGCTCACCCCGGAACAGGATCAATGAAAAACTGTTTTTT. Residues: CASSPRNRINEKLFF.